Shown below are 17 T cell receptor beta chains from a single sample sequenced in a study of OX40 agonist ivuxolimab in advanced cancers. The method was immunoSEQ multiplex PCR; TCRdb's version includes in-frame clones alone and lacks a portion of them. The repertoire holds 22,000 or so clones, with approximately 80% as singletons. The material sequenced was CD4+ or CD8+ T cells sorted from blood, taken in a trial of the OX40 agonist ivuxolimab. The receptors come from an adult with an advanced solid tumor such as melanoma, head and neck, liver or kidney cancer.

This chain connects TRBV7-2 to TRBJ2-1; 13 positions agree with TRBD2. Losses at the gene ends were 0 bases for V and 4 bases for J; bases not matched to a gene: 6. Germline V gives CDR1 SGHTA, CDR2 FQGNSA. The CDR3 extends over 18 amino acids. The DNA for the CDR3 is TGTGCCAGCAGCTTAGCGCTGGGACTAGCGGGGACGTACAATGAGCAGTTCTTC. Translated: CASSLALGLAGTYNEQFF.

The rearrangement links TRBV5-1 to TRBJ2-5; D is perhaps TRBD1 or TRBD2 (5 bases each). CDR1 is SGHRS, CDR2 YFSETQ, per germline. The CDR3 loop spans 13 amino acids. V dropped 4 bases and J dropped 1 base, with 8 bases sitting between them. CDR3 nucleotide sequence: TGCGCCAGCAGCCGGGGCTCCCAAGAGACCCAGTACTTC. It specifies CASSRGSQETQYF.

The rearrangement links TRBV5-1 to TRBJ1-1, with 11 bases lining up with TRBD1. This CDR3 contains 14 residues. Per the germline V gene, CDR1 is SGHRS and CDR2 is YFSETQ. V trimming: 4 bases; J trimming: 4 bases; junction bases outside the gene matches: 3. CDR3 sequence: CASSPGTGGTEAFF. CDR3 nucleotide sequence: TGCGCCAGCAGCCCCGGGACAGGGGGCACTGAAGCTTTCTTT.

A word on this clone: Mismatch with germline at one junction end may stem from a read error. The genes are TRBV13 and TRBJ2-7, with D possibly being TRBD1 or TRBD2 (6 bases each). Germline lookup yields CDR1 PRHDT and CDR2 FYEKMQ (reference sequence). This CDR3 is built from 13 residues. DNA of the CDR3: TGTGCCAGTAGCTTCGGGGGCGTCTACGAGCAGTACTTC. It translates to CASSFGGVYEQYF.

By share, this clone counts as medium-sized. The CDR3 here is CASSQSQGAGQPQHF. The DNA for the CDR3 is TGCGCCAGCAGCCAATCTCAGGGGGCCGGGCAGCCCCAGCATTTT. V is TRBV4-1 and J is TRBJ1-5; TRBD1 agrees at 8 bases. This CDR3 comprises 15 residues. In germline, CDR1 is MGHRA, CDR2 YSYEKL. J lost 7 bases, V lost 2 bases, and 7 bases had no gene match.

This clone appeared a few times. This rearrangement joins TRBV29-1 to TRBJ2-7, with TRBD1 matching over 7 bases. The trim removed 7 bases at V and 0 bases at J, leaving 6 bases unmatched. The CDR3 length is 13 residues. Per the germline V gene, CDR1 is SQVTM and CDR2 is ANQGSEA. CDR3 nucleotide sequence: TGCAGCGCCGGACAGGTCAGCTCCTACGAGCAGTACTTC. This gives the protein CSAGQVSSYEQYF.

This rearrangement joins TRBV7-3 to TRBJ2-1; tentative D call: TRBD2 (6 bases). V was cut by 6 bases and J by 4 bases, with 10 bases left in between. The CDR3 has 13 amino acids. Germline V CDR1 and CDR2: SGHTA, FQGTGA. CDR3 amino acids: CASSPGTYNEQFF. Here the CDR3 DNA reads TGTGCCAGCAGTCCCGGGACTTACAATGAGCAGTTCTTC.

This chain joins TRBV7-8 and TRBJ2-7; 9 bases map to TRBD2. Germline CDR1 is SGHVS and CDR2 is FQNEAQ. The CDR3 consists of 12 residues. The J segment lost 8 bases and the V segment lost 4 bases, leaving 3 bases of the junction unmatched. In DNA form, the CDR3 reads TGTGCCAGCAGCTCCGGGACTAGCCAGCAGTACTTC. Amino acid sequence: CASSSGTSQQYF.

This clone came up once. The genes are TRBV4-3 and TRBJ2-7, with TRBD1 as a possible D gene (6 bases). Trimming left V 3 bases short and J 3 bases short, with 9 bases between. The CDR3 loop spans 13 amino acids. Germline loops: CDR1 LGHNA, CDR2 YSLEER. CDR3 loop: CASSHLQGYEQYF. In DNA, the CDR3 is TGCGCCAGCAGCCACTTACAGGGCTACGAGCAGTACTTC.

The chain uses TRBV10-2 and TRBJ1-1; D is undetermined. Germline CDR1 WSHSY, CDR2 SAAADI. The germline V and J ends were trimmed by 6 bases and 10 bases, with 18 bases remaining between them. CDR3 length: 13 residues. The CDR3 bases are TGCGCCAGCAGCGAGGTAGTGTCAGCAGGAGCTTTCTTT. Its translation is CASSEVVSAGAFF.

The rearrangement joins TRBV19 to TRBJ2-2; D might be TRBD2 (6 bases). Looked up from germline, CDR1 is LNHDA and CDR2 is SQIVND (reference sequence). This CDR3 is 15 amino acids long. V lost 3 bases, J lost 1 base, and 9 bases lay in between. The CDR3 here is CASSMGTWNTGELFF. CDR3 DNA: TGTGCCAGTAGTATGGGGACTTGGAACACCGGGGAGCTGTTTTTT.

This clone was observed a single time. The chain links TRBV11-2 to TRBJ1-4; possibly TRBD1 for D (6 bases). V was trimmed by 1 base and J by 8 bases, leaving 14 bases between them. The CDR3 consists of 15 residues. The germline V gene has CDR1 SGHAT and CDR2 FQNNGV. CDR3 coding DNA: TGTGCCAGCAGCTTAGTAGGGGGTGTGGGAGAAAAACTGTTTTTT. Translating gives CASSLVGGVGEKLFF.

The chain carries TRBV5-4 and TRBJ2-7; D uncertain. With 0 bases removed from V and 0 bases from J, the gap between germline ends came to 4 bases. This CDR3 contains 13 residues. Germline CDR1 reads SGHNT; CDR2 reads YYREEE (reference sequence). The CDR3 nucleotides read TGTGCCAGCAGCTTGGATACCTCCTACGAGCAGTACTTC. This encodes CASSLDTSYEQYF.

This sequence joins TRBV5-4 and TRBJ2-5; 7 bases line up with TRBD1. V gave up 0 bases and J gave up 4 bases; unmatched junction bases: 9. The CDR3 has 16 amino acids. Germline assignment: CDR1 SGHNT and CDR2 YYREEE (reference sequence). The CDR3 here is CASSLDLEQGIETQYF. CDR3 nucleotide sequence: TGTGCCAGCAGCTTGGACCTCGAACAGGGGATAGAGACCCAGTACTTC.

The chain combines TRBV7-9 with TRBJ1-6; 7 nucleotides agree with TRBD1. CDR1 and CDR2 from the germline V gene are SEHNR and FQNEAQ (reference sequence). J was trimmed by 0 bases and V by 1 base; bases with no gene match: 9. This CDR3 contains 19 residues. The DNA for the CDR3 is TGTGCCAGCAGCTTAGAGAAGACAGGGCCTAGCTCCTATAATTCACCCCTCCACTTT. Translating it yields CASSLEKTGPSSYNSPLHF.

The chain links TRBV4-3 to TRBJ2-7, with 8 positions matching TRBD2. Per germline, CDR1 LGHNA and CDR2 YSLEER. CDR3 length equals 15 residues. After removal of 1 base from V and 6 bases from J, the junction contained 8 bases not matched to a gene. CDR3 region: CASSQVVGGAGEQYF. The CDR3 DNA reads TGCGCCAGCAGCCAAGTGGTCGGGGGGGCCGGCGAGCAGTACTTC.

The genes are TRBV4-3 and TRBJ2-5; 11 bases line up with TRBD2. Germline values: CDR1 LGHNA, CDR2 YSLEER. V lost 4 bases, J lost 3 bases, and 7 bases stayed unmatched. The CDR3 loop spans 16 amino acids. The CDR3 spells CASSPLGTSGEETQYF. The CDR3 nucleotides are TGCGCCAGCAGCCCACTTGGGACTAGCGGAGAAGAGACCCAGTACTTC.